Sequencing of this T cell receptor (beta chain) was carried out in a study of cytomegalovirus exposure and HLA in healthy donors. Study-wide results and limits: Cytomegalovirus-associated status was assigned to 164 TCR beta chains. Reportedly, cytomegalovirus status was diagnosed with high sensitivity and specificity. It was found in a later analysis that first-cohort TCR clusters tended to co-occur in the 90 to 150 validation repertoires.

Generated by immunoSEQ multiplex PCR, the TCRdb table keeps only in-frame clones and is missing some. Of about 60,000 clones detected, more than 90% appear once; the ten largest clones hold about 1%. Germline CDR1 reads MNHEY; CDR2 reads SVGAGI. There are 13 residues in the CDR3. V gave up 8 bases and J gave up 2 bases, with 13 bases separating them. This clone was recorded only once. Its antigen is currently unknown. Sequencing used PBMCs. This receptor was obtained from a man younger than 35 in good health and CMV-seronegative. The chain carries TRBV6-5 and TRBJ2-7, with D perhaps TRBD1 (5 bases). The CDR3 DNA follows: TGTGCCAGCTCCCCGGCAGGGCCCTACGAGCAGTACTTC. Its protein is CASSPAGPYEQYF.